These T cell receptor beta chains were read from a single sample in a study of T cell responses to AZD1222 COVID-19 vaccine. Generated by immunoSEQ multiplex PCR, the TCRdb table keeps only in-frame clones and is missing some. Of 150,000 to 200,000 clones in the sample, just under 95% were seen once. The sample in question was peripheral blood, obtained on day 0 of AZD1222 vaccination. The receptors were gathered from an adult in good health. Both conserved end residues are part of each CDR3. The D gene is left open where the match is weak. Rows give clone size only sometimes, using once, few, many, or a class for an expanded clone.

d_call	v_call	j_call	clone_size	cdr3_nt	cdr3_aa
-	TRBV3-1/TRBV3-2	TRBJ2-4	-	TGTGCCAGCAGCCAAGGACACGTAGCCAAAAACATTCAGTACTTC	CASSQGHVAKNIQYF
TRBD2	TRBV11-2	TRBJ2-1	-	TGTGCCAGCAGCTTTACTAGCGGGGGGGCCGTGTCCAATGAGCAGTTCTTC	CASSFTSGGAVSNEQFF
-	TRBV19	TRBJ1-2	-	TGTGCCAGTAGCGAACAATTTGGCTATGGCTACACCTTC	CASSEQFGYGYTF
TRBD1	TRBV6-1	TRBJ2-1	-	TGTGCCAGCAGTGGGCGGGGACAGGTGAACTCCTACAATGAGCAGTTCTTC	CASSGRGQVNSYNEQFF
TRBD1	TRBV3-1/TRBV3-2	TRBJ1-1	-	TGTGCCAGCAGCCAAAATCGGCAGGGGGGCACTGAAGCTTTCTTT	CASSQNRQGGTEAFF
TRBD2	TRBV7-9	TRBJ2-1	-	TGTGCCAGCAGCAAGACTAGCGGGGAAAGCTCCTACAATGAGCAGTTCTTC	CASSKTSGESSYNEQFF
-	TRBV19	TRBJ1-1	-	TGTGCCAGTAGGATAACAGAGAACACTGAAGCTTTCTTT	CASRITENTEAFF
-	TRBV7-9	TRBJ1-1	-	TGTGCCAGCACCCTGTGGGACACACCGAACACTGAAGCTTTCTTT	CASTLWDTPNTEAFF
TRBD1	TRBV30	TRBJ2-1	-	TGTGCCTCATCGGGACAGGGGTCCTACAATGAGCAGTTCTTC	CASSGQGSYNEQFF
-	TRBV7-2	TRBJ1-3	-	TGTGCCAGCAGCTTAGCGTTCAGGGAAGGCGGAAACACCATATATTTT	CASSLAFREGGNTIYF
-	TRBV3-1/TRBV3-2	TRBJ2-3	-	TGTGCCAGCAGCAGCCTTATCGGGGATACGCAGTATTTT	CASSSLIGDTQYF
-	TRBV12-2	TRBJ2-7	once	TGTGCAAGGACAAGGACCTACGAGCAGTACTTC	CARTRTYEQYF
-	TRBV5-4	TRBJ1-6	-	TGTGCCAGCAGCTCGGCCCCCGGAGGCCTTGAATCACCCCTCCACTTT	CASSSAPGGLESPLHF
-	TRBV10-3	TRBJ1-1	-	TGTGCCACGACGGGTCTATCGCAGGCCCTGAACACTGAAGCTTTCTTT	CATTGLSQALNTEAFF
-	TRBV18	TRBJ2-4	-	TGTGCCAGCTCACCGACACTCTTAGCCAAAAACATTCAGTACTTC	CASSPTLLAKNIQYF
TRBD1	TRBV3-1/TRBV3-2	TRBJ1-6	-	TGTGCCAGCAGCCAAGACCAACAGGGGGCGGAAGATTCACCCCTCCACTTT	CASSQDQQGAEDSPLHF
-	TRBV11-1	TRBJ2-7	-	TGTGCCAGCAGCCGACAGGCCCCCTACGAGCAGTACTTC	CASSRQAPYEQYF
TRBD2	TRBV10-1	TRBJ2-1	-	TGCGCCAGCAGTGAGACTAGCGGCTACAATGAGCAGTTCTTC	CASSETSGYNEQFF
TRBD1	TRBV9	TRBJ1-1	-	TGTGCCAGCAGCGCCCAGACAGGGGTCACTGAAGCTTTCTTT	CASSAQTGVTEAFF
TRBD1	TRBV10-3	TRBJ1-5	-	TGTGCCATCAGTAAGGACAGGGATCAGCCCCAGCATTTT	CAISKDRDQPQHF
-	TRBV4-3	TRBJ1-1	-	TGCGCCAGCAGCCAAGATAAGGGGACTGAAGCTTTCTTT	CASSQDKGTEAFF
TRBD1	TRBV9	TRBJ2-2	-	TGTGCCAGCAGCCCAGAGAGGGGGACAGGGGTCACCGGGGAGCTGTTTTTT	CASSPERGTGVTGELFF
-	TRBV2	TRBJ1-5	once	TGTGCCAGCAGTGGGCCGAATCAGCCCCAGCATTTT	CASSGPNQPQHF
TRBD2	TRBV4-1	TRBJ2-7	-	TGCGCCAGCAGCCATCCTAGCGGGGGCTACGAGCAGTACTTC	CASSHPSGGYEQYF
-	TRBV2	TRBJ2-1	-	TGTGCCAGCAGGGAAATAGCGGCTCCCAATTACAATGAGCAGTTCTTC	CASREIAAPNYNEQFF
-	TRBV18	TRBJ2-7	-	TGTGCCAGCTCACCCCCTACCTACGAGCAGTACTTC	CASSPPTYEQYF
-	TRBV7-8	TRBJ1-1	-	TGTGCCAGCAGCTTAACGGACAGTGTCTTTGAAGCTTTCTTT	CASSLTDSVFEAFF
-	TRBV3-1/TRBV3-2	TRBJ2-7	-	TGTGCCAGCAGCCAGGGCTCGCTGGCCTACGAGCAGTACTTC	CASSQGSLAYEQYF
-	TRBV5-6	TRBJ1-4	-	TGTGCCAGCAGCTTTGGGACCGCAACTAATGAAAAACTGTTTTTT	CASSFGTATNEKLFF
TRBD1	TRBV9	TRBJ2-3	-	TGTGCCAGCAGCGTAACAGGGGGTAGAGATACGCAGTATTTT	CASSVTGGRDTQYF
-	TRBV5-4	TRBJ1-1	-	TGTGCCAGCAGCTTGCGGAACACTGAAGCTTTCTTT	CASSLRNTEAFF